One T cell receptor beta chain is described in this entry. Its recognized antigen is unknown. There are no base qualities to consult, and no much larger clone falls within one base. Trimming at the junction amounts to 3 bases on V and 4 bases on J, and the germline ends lie 10 bases apart. The CDR3 has 14 amino acids, counting the end cysteine and phenylalanine. The entry retains the CDR3 DNA only, 42 bases that are in frame from base 1. According to the germline V gene, CDR1 reads SNHLY and CDR2 reads FYNNEI. This sample is drawn from a study of cytomegalovirus exposure and HLA in healthy donors (dated by TCRdb to the late 2010s). At the level of the whole study: An earlier analysis of some 600 of the donors reported 276 Gb of sequence data and approximately 120 million unique TCR beta sequences obtained from around 190 million T cells. Approximately 310 gigabases of sequencing data and roughly 81 million unique TCR sequences made up an early release that covered under 750 HLA-typed donors. Of the approximately 400 genotyped donors, less than 90% were placed in the genetic ancestry cluster associated with self-reported Caucasian donors. The study was designed to test whether signatures of past pathogen exposure could be identified by cataloging public T cell receptors. The study profiled the T cell repertoires of hundreds of subjects by immunosequencing and related them to cytomegalovirus serostatus. A separate validation cohort of about 110 different subjects was used in addition to the roughly 640-subject first cohort. The study combined high-throughput TCR immunosequencing, statistical association of individual TCRs with disease status, and machine learning to predict cytomegalovirus infection status. A later analysis re-analyzed previously published TCR beta repertoires from 550 to 700 donors and added high-resolution HLA genotyping to study TCR occurrence patterns. Rather than drawing on any new phenotypic data, the later analysis identified candidate immune exposures from TCR beta sequences and the way those sequences occurred across donors. In an earlier analysis of roughly 580 of the donors, high-throughput TCR beta sequencing was used to judge whether each TCR beta V gene segment behaved as functional or pseudogenic. Donor age, sex, ethnicity and CMV serostatus were collected together with the repertoire data. Genome-wide SNP genotypes for about 65% of the 666 donors were used in a later genetic analysis, which treated that subset as a discovery cohort. Every discovery cohort repertoire had been produced on one sequencing platform. HLA typing included class I and class II loci at four-digit resolution. The number of typed donors differed by locus: about 620-640 for A, B, C, DRB1 and DQB1; roughly 510 for DQA1; over 600 for DPA1; and 400 to 480 for DPB1. Because of strong linkage in the cohort, a few DR-DQ haplotypes were treated as single units for association and clustering. Across 300 to 500 genotyped donors of the cohort, an average of about 240,000 unique TCR beta nucleotide sequences per donor were sequenced, and 15% to 20% of those sequences were non-productive.

The cohort was made up of 666 healthy bone marrow donors. At the time of sampling, every cohort member was nominally healthy, though immune exposures that went unrecorded were likely present. The donor tested CMV seronegative and was one of the 352 seronegative cohort members. Each donor provided a peripheral blood sample, and peripheral blood mononuclear cells were used for TCR beta sequencing. Genomic DNA was extracted from the blood cell samples with the Qiagen DNeasy Blood Extraction Kit. What the authors observed across the whole study: Assigning TCR associations to individual alleles was difficult when HLA alleles, especially DR and DQ, strongly co-occurred. A later analysis associated some 17,000 TCR beta sequences with specific HLA alleles at a false discovery rate of 0.05. Across donors, most TCR sequences were observed very rarely, whereas some public TCRs were present in many individuals. A total of 150 to 200 TCR beta chains were listed by the study as associated with cytomegalovirus. The authors suggested that the approach could potentially be extended to other disease states and immunological phenotypes. An earlier analysis of some 560 of the donors showed that most TCR beta V segments appeared in productive rearrangements either about 87% or about 30% of the time, which broadly matched IMGT annotations. The cohort was sequenced for TCR beta chains only, and without alpha or paired-chain data the features that could be detected were limited. A further reported finding was that TCR beta sequences accurately predicted the HLA-A and HLA-B alleles for most subjects in the first cohort. In vitro tests confirmed that three of the cytomegalovirus-associated TCR beta chains recognize cytomegalovirus antigens. A cluster of highly shared sequence variants was judged likely to represent a technical artifact of the sequencing pipeline. In a later genetic analysis, fewer N-insertions in productive TCRs were reported among donors in an Asian-associated ancestry cluster than the approximately 670-donor mean. The earlier analysis of some 540 of the donors excluded fewer than 20 rarely observed V segments, including chromosome 9 orphons, because counts were too low. In both the original and validation cohorts, the classifier was reported to diagnose cytomegalovirus status with high specificity and sensitivity. V-gene and J-gene trimming of TCR beta chains was associated with a missense DCLRE1C variant in a later genetic analysis, and the association was replicated in an independent cohort. Some IMGT-functional V segments, including TRBV6-2 and TRBV6-3, could not be distinguished by the 87-base-pair reads and were therefore excluded. Immune exposure information for the cohort was limited to CMV serostatus. A later analysis found that TCR association rates varied across HLA loci, with DRB1 alleles showing the most associated TCRs and HLA-C alleles the fewest. A later analysis found that HLA-associated TCR beta chains were more clonally expanded and had lower generation probabilities than equally common non-associated chains. A later analysis found that most CMV-associated TCR beta chains appeared HLA-restricted, with HLA associations seemingly driven largely by CMV exposure. Linkage disequilibrium might explain the correlated functional status among segregating V segments, but an unknown experimental factor could not be excluded. Because HLA typing was missing for some donors at each locus, association tests included only the typed subset. According to a later analysis, parvovirus B19, influenza, CMV and Epstein-Barr virus appeared linked to several top co-occurrence clusters. Presence/absence analyses assumed roughly uniform sequencing depth across donors, an assumption that may not hold.

Libraries were made using the immunoSEQ multiplex PCR assay. The multiplex PCR relied on a mix of 60 forward primers for TCR Vbeta segments and 13 reverse primers for TCR Jbeta segments. The CDR3 region of rearranged TCR beta genes was amplified from genomic DNA with a multiplex PCR assay. Amplified TCR beta libraries were sequenced as 87-base-pair reads on the Illumina HiSeq System. The source study handled its data this way. A later analysis counted about 80 million unique TCR beta chains across the 690 or so repertoires, and roughly 11 million of these chains were shared by at least two donors. Raw reads were error-corrected and collapsed into unique sequences by a nearest-neighbor algorithm in which closely related sequences were merged to remove PCR and sequencing errors. CDR3 sequences were aligned to IMGT reference sequences to assign V, D and J gene segments. For a sequence to be retained, a match of at least six nucleotides to both a V gene segment and a J gene segment was required. Rearrangements were called productive when the CDR3 lacked stop codons and stayed in frame with V and J; all others were non-productive. Following IMGT convention, CDR3 was defined as the stretch from the second conserved V-encoded cysteine to the conserved J-encoded phenylalanine. In an earlier analysis of around 540 of the donors, sequences lacking an unambiguous match to a single V gene segment were excluded. In an earlier analysis of roughly 500 of the donors, V segments were called functional above 56.7% productive rearrangements and were called segregating when the between-donor standard deviation exceeded 5%. A statistical classification framework was developed to diagnose cytomegalovirus status using the catalog of TCR beta chain sequences. V and J gene assignment, in a later analysis, came from comparing TCR nucleotide sequences with IMGT/GENE-DB human TR gene sequences. A later analysis assigned CDR3 sequences and most-parsimonious VDJ recombination scenarios with the TCRdist pipeline. In a later analysis, every TCR beta chain was defined by the combination of its CDR3 amino acid sequence and its V-gene family, and reads without a unique V-gene family were dropped. A later analysis removed over 500 highly shared, low-generation-probability nucleotide sequences to deal with suspected cross-contamination and a sequencing artifact. In a later analysis, a clonal expansion index for each public chain was calculated from normalized within-repertoire ranks of inferred template counts. In a later analysis, generation probabilities were computed with a VDJ recombination model fitted to out-of-frame rearrangements, and the resulting probabilities were checked against IGoR. A later analysis scored TCR-TCR, TCR-HLA and TCR-CMV co-occurrence with hypergeometric tests, applying a repertoire-size bias correction to TCR pairs. In a later analysis, false discovery rates were estimated by permuting HLA or CMV assignments 20 times. In a later analysis, co-occurring TCRs were grouped with DBSCAN, and TCRdist sequence similarity was added when clustering was performed within HLA-allele-positive subsets. Co-occurrence clustering excluded repertoires with fewer than 30,000 or more than 120,000 public chains, plus five with anomalous nucleotide sharing. Not all clones reach the TCRdb copy of this immuneACCESS table, which keeps in-frame sequences only. Checked studies attribute under half of the gap to unresolved V genes and leave the rest unexplained. The DNA was the basis for D and trimming; V, J and clone size are from that table. The sample profile shows 200,000 or so clones; approximately 80% of them were found once. Just over 1.4% of the sample is taken by the ten largest.

The sequence derives from a girl aged 5-17 years in good health and CMV-seronegative. The chain employs TRBV2 and TRBJ1-5; D gene: possibly TRBD1, on 6 matching bases. Sequencing was carried out using PBMCs. The CDR3 loop reads CASSDGTKNQPQHF. The nucleotide sequence reads TGTGCCAGCAGTGACGGGACAAAAAATCAGCCCCAGCATTTT.